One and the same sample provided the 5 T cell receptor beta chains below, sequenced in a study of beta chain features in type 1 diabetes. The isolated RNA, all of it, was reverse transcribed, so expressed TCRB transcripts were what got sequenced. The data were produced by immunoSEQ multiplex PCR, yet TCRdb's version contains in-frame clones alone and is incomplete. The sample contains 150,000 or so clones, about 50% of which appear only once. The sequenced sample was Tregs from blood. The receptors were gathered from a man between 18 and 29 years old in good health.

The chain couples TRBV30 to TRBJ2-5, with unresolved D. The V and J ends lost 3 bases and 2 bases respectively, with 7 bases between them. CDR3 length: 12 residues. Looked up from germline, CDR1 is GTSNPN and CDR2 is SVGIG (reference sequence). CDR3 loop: CAWRGLQETQYF. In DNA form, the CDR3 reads TGTGCCTGGAGGGGCCTACAAGAGACCCAGTACTTC.

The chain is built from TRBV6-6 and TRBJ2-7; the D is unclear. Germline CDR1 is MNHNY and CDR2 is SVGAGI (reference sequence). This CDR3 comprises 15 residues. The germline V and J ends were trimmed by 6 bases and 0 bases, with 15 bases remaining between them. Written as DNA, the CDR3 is TGTGCCAGCAGCCTCTTCGGTAGTTCCTCCTACGAGCAGTACTTC. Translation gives CASSLFGSSSYEQYF.

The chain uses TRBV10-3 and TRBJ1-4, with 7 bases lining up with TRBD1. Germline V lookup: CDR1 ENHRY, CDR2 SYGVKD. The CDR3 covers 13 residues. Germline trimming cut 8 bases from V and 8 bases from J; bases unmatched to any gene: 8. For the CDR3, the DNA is TGTGCCATCGGAAGGACAGGAAGAGAAAAACTGTTTTTT. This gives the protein CAIGRTGREKLFF.

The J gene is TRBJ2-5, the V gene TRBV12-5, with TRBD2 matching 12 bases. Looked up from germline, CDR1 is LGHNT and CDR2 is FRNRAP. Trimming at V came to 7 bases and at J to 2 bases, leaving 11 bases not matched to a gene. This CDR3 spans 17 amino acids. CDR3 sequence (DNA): TGTGCTAGTGCAAGCTTTCCCGGGACTAGCGGGCAAGAGACCCAGTACTTC. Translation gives CASASFPGTSGQETQYF. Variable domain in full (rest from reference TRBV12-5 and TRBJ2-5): DARVTQTPRHKVTEMGQEVTMRCQPILGHNTVFWYRQTMMQGLELLAYFRNRAPLDDSGMPKDRFSAEMPDATLATLKIQPSEPRDSAVYFCASASFPGTSGQETQYFGPGTRLLVL.

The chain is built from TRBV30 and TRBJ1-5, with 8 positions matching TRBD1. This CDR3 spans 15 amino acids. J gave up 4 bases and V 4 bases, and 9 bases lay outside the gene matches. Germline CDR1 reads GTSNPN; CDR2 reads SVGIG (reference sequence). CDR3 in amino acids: CAWTSLTGGNQPQHF. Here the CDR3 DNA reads TGTGCCTGGACCTCCCTTACAGGGGGGAATCAGCCCCAGCATTTT.